This entry lists 7 T cell receptor beta chains sequenced from one sample in a study of T cell responses to AZD1222 COVID-19 vaccine. Repertoires were generated with immunoSEQ multiplex PCR, while TCRdb's copy carries only in-frame clones and drops some. The top ten hold roughly 18% of the sample, which has tens of thousands of clones, roughly 91% seen once. Specimen: peripheral blood, collected 28 days after the second AZD1222 dose. These receptors were taken from an adult who received the AZD1222 COVID-19 vaccine.

The V and J genes are TRBV19 and TRBJ2-2; weak D call: TRBD2 (5 bases). This CDR3 is built from 16 residues. Trimming shortened V by 3 bases and J by 0 bases, and 11 bases separated the two germline ends. Germline CDR1 is LNHDA and CDR2 is SQIVND (reference sequence). CDR3 region: CASSIKGSSNTGELFF. The CDR3 coding sequence is TGTGCCAGTAGTATTAAAGGGAGCTCGAACACCGGGGAGCTGTTTTTT.

The gene calls are TRBV27 and TRBJ1-6, with TRBD1 matching 7 bases. CDR3 length: 14 amino acids. The trim removed 2 bases at V and 10 bases at J, leaving 5 bases unmatched. The germline CDR1 and CDR2 sequences are MNHEY and SMNVEV (reference sequence). The CDR3 reads CASSLDRVRSPLHF. CDR3 DNA: TGTGCCAGCAGTTTAGACAGGGTTAGATCACCCCTCCACTTT.

This clone was seen just once. The V call is TRBV19, the J call TRBJ2-1; D tentatively reads TRBD1 or TRBD2 (5 bases each). The CDR3 has 17 residues. Germline CDR1 is LNHDA and CDR2 is SQIVND (reference sequence). V dropped 7 bases and J dropped 0 bases, with 19 bases sitting between them. CDR3 protein: CASTSGAPGRSYNEQFF. Written as DNA, the CDR3 is TGTGCCAGTACCTCAGGAGCTCCGGGGCGCTCCTACAATGAGCAGTTCTTC. The complete variable domain, with remaining parts taken from reference TRBV19 and TRBJ2-1, reads DGGITQSPKYLFRKEGQNVTLSCEQNLNHDAMYWYRQDPGQGLRLIYYSQIVNDFQKGDIAEGYSVSREKKESFPLTVTSAQKNPTAFYLCASTSGAPGRSYNEQFFGPGTRLTVL.

The table lists this clone with a count of one. This rearrangement joins TRBV12-3 or TRBV12-4 to TRBJ1-4; D is unresolved. The CDR3 has 13 amino acids. V was clipped by 6 bases and J by 7 bases, with 12 bases between them. The CDR3 region has the DNA TGTGCCAGCAGGTGGGGTGCGGGTGAAAAACTGTTTTTT. Amino acids: CASRWGAGEKLFF.

V and J are TRBV7-2 and TRBJ2-7, with D perhaps TRBD2 (7 bases). The CDR3 length is 16 residues. The germline V and J ends were trimmed by 0 bases and 2 bases, with 14 bases remaining between them. Germline assignment: CDR1 SGHTA and CDR2 FQGNSA. CDR3 loop: CASSLAAGAPPYEQYF. The CDR3 nucleotides are TGTGCCAGCAGCTTAGCGGCGGGGGCACCTCCCTACGAGCAGTACTTC.

CDR3 residues: CASSLGTGGGYTF. DNA of the CDR3: TGTGCCAGCAGCTTAGGGACAGGGGGAGGCTACACCTTC. The rearrangement links TRBV7-9 to TRBJ1-2; 10 bases align to TRBD1. Germline V gene lookup returns CDR1 SEHNR and CDR2 FQNEAQ (reference sequence). V gave up 1 base and J gave up 8 bases; unmatched junction bases: 1. The CDR3 contains 13 residues.

This chain uses TRBV5-1 with TRBJ1-2, with D perhaps TRBD1 (6 bases). The CDR3 is 12 amino acids. Trimming stripped 0 bases from V and 10 bases from J, with 10 bases between. The V gene's germline CDR1 is SGHRS and CDR2 YFSETQ. In nucleotides, the CDR3 is TGCGCCAGCAGCTTGGCAGGGGTGGACTACACCTTC. Translated, it gives CASSLAGVDYTF.